Each of the 20 T cell receptor beta chains below was sequenced from the same sample in a study of CD8 T cells in Susac syndrome. A quantity of about 0.45 to 1 ug RNA underwent reverse transcription using random hexamers. One entry per CDR3 protein, called by TCRdb with MiXCR from the immunoSEQ multiplex PCR reads. The data show 90,000 to 110,000 distinct CDR3 sequences, roughly 97% seen once. Sequencing was carried out using CD4+ T cells from PBMCs. The receptors originated from a human donor in good health.

This clonotype was observed a few times. This sequence joins TRBV7-9 and TRBJ1-1, with D possibly being TRBD1 (6 bases). Germline V gives CDR1 SEHNR, CDR2 FQNEAQ (reference sequence). The CDR3 length is 15 residues. Trimming took off 0 bases at V and 4 bases at J, with 12 bases between the two ends. CDR3 protein: CASSLARGAGTEAFF. CDR3 bases: TGTGCCAGCAGCTTAGCGCGGGGGGCCGGCACTGAAGCTTTCTTT.

This clonotype was recorded only once. The chain couples TRBV12-3 or TRBV12-4 to TRBJ1-6; D is perhaps TRBD1 (5 bases). This CDR3 spans 15 amino acids. V lost 7 bases to trimming and J lost 2 bases, with 12 bases between them. CDR3 nucleotides: TGTGCCAGCAATTGGAAGGGGCCCTATAATTCACCCCTCCACTTT. Protein product: CASNWKGPYNSPLHF.

The count of this clonotype is one. J is TRBJ2-5 and V is TRBV4-2; D is possibly TRBD2 (5 bases). Between the trimmed V and J ends, which lost 0 bases and 2 bases, there was a span of 10 bases. CDR3 length equals 15 residues. Looked up from germline, CDR1 is LGHNA and CDR2 is YNFKEQ. CDR3 DNA sequence: TGTGCCAGCAGCCAAGATCAAGAGCGGCAAGAGACCCAGTACTTC. Protein product: CASSQDQERQETQYF.

The chain combines TRBV9 with TRBJ1-2; 9 bases are shared with TRBD1. CDR1 is SGDLS and CDR2 is YYNGEE in the germline V gene. The trim removed 4 bases at V and 5 bases at J, leaving 9 bases unmatched. The CDR3 is 15 residues long. The CDR3 DNA reads TGTGCCAGCAGCCTCCAACAGGGGGCCCTATATGGCTACACCTTC. Protein sequence: CASSLQQGALYGYTF.

CDR3 sequence: CSARGDRPPHYTF. In DNA, the CDR3 is TGCAGTGCTAGGGGGGACAGGCCCCCTCACTACACCTTC. The chain employs TRBV20-1 and TRBJ1-2; the match to TRBD1 covers 8 bases. This CDR3 has 13 residues. Germline lookup yields CDR1 DFQATT and CDR2 SNEGSKA (reference sequence). The trim removed 3 bases at V and 10 bases at J, leaving 10 bases unmatched.

This clonotype is a singleton in its sample. The chain couples TRBV20-1 to TRBJ2-4; D tentatively reads TRBD1 or TRBD2 (6 bases each). The CDR3 length is 15 residues. The germline CDR1 and CDR2 sequences are DFQATT and SNEGSKA (reference sequence). V was trimmed by 0 bases and J by 7 bases, leaving 16 bases between them. The CDR3: CSAREAASGGNIQYF. The CDR3 region has the DNA TGCAGTGCTAGAGAAGCCGCCTCCGGGGGCAACATTCAGTACTTC.

This sequence joins TRBV7-2 and TRBJ2-7, with 11 bases aligning to TRBD1. The germline V gene has CDR1 SGHTA and CDR2 FQGNSA. The CDR3 extends over 14 amino acids. J lost 4 bases, V lost 4 bases, and 3 bases had no gene match. CDR3 amino acids: CASSSDRGPYEQYF. The CDR3 DNA reads as TGTGCCAGCAGCTCGGACAGGGGGCCGTACGAGCAGTACTTC.

The chain combines TRBV9 with TRBJ1-2; 10 positions match TRBD1. The CDR3 covers 15 residues. Trimming at V came to 0 bases and at J to 3 bases, leaving 2 bases not matched to a gene. Germline-derived CDR1 and CDR2 are SGDLS and YYNGEE. CDR3 sequence: CASSVGQGAYYGYTF. In nucleotides, the CDR3 is TGTGCCAGCAGCGTAGGACAGGGGGCTTACTATGGCTACACCTTC. Using reference TRBV9 and TRBJ1-2 for the parts outside the CDR3, the full variable domain is DSGVTQTPKHLITATGQRVTLRCSPRSGDLSVYWYQQSLDQGLQFLIQYYNGEERAKGNILERFSAQQFPDLHSELNLSSLELGDSALYFCASSVGQGAYYGYTFGSGTRLTVV.

The genes are TRBV29-1 and TRBJ1-2, with 8 bases identical to TRBD1. Germline CDR1 SQVTM, CDR2 ANQGSEA. The V gene end was trimmed by 6 bases and the J gene end by 4 bases; junction bases not matched to a gene: 13. CDR3 size: 15 residues. CDR3 sequence reads: CSVPRGTGQLYGYTF. CDR3 DNA sequence: TGCAGCGTACCACGGGGGACAGGACAACTCTATGGCTACACCTTC.

V is TRBV25-1 and J is TRBJ2-5, with 8 bases that match TRBD2. CDR3 size: 15 residues. V was clipped by 3 bases and J by 5 bases; unmatched bases: 8. The V gene's germline CDR1 is MGHDK and CDR2 SYGVNS. The CDR3 reads CASSDLRLARETQYF. For the CDR3, the DNA is TGTGCCAGCAGTGATCTCAGACTAGCGCGGGAGACCCAGTACTTC. Drawing the rest from reference TRBV25-1 and TRBJ2-5, the complete variable domain is EADIYQTPRYLVIGTGKKITLECSQTMGHDKMYWYQQDPGMELHLIHYSYGVNSTEKGDLSSESTVSRIRTEHFPLTLESARPSHTSQYLCASSDLRLARETQYFGPGTRLLVL.

This chain connects TRBV12-3 or TRBV12-4 to TRBJ2-7; no clear D gene. The V gene lost 8 bases and the J gene lost 3 bases, with 11 bases spanning the gap. The CDR3 is made up of 12 amino acids. CDR3: CASADRRYEQYF. The CDR3 region has the DNA TGTGCCAGCGCTGATAGGCGCTACGAGCAGTACTTC.

CDR3 DNA sequence: TGTGCCAGCAGCCAAGAAGGTCTCCCGGGACAGGGACGTTTAGGGGTGAACACTGAAGCTTTCTTT. Residues: CASSQEGLPGQGRLGVNTEAFF. The chain has TRBV3-1 and TRBJ1-1; 9 nucleotides line up with TRBD1. Germline V lookup: CDR1 LGHDT, CDR2 YNNKEL (reference sequence). The CDR3 extends over 22 amino acids. The V and J ends lost 0 bases and 0 bases, in that order; junction bases with no gene match: 20.

Written as DNA, the CDR3 is TGTGCCAGCAGTGGGTTGGCAAGGGGCAAGACCGAAACCCCCACAGATACGCAGTATTTT. It encodes CASSGLARGKTETPTDTQYF. The chain joins TRBV2 to TRBJ2-3; the D gene is possibly TRBD1 (5 bases). The V end lost 4 bases, the J end lost 2 bases, and 28 bases lay between the germline ends. CDR1 SNHLY and CDR2 FYNNEI come from the germline V gene. The CDR3 sequence is 20 residues long.

This rearrangement joins TRBV4-3 to TRBJ2-7; 7 bases agree with TRBD1. CDR3 length: 15 amino acids. The V gene's germline CDR1 is LGHNA and CDR2 YSLEER. V dropped 2 bases and J dropped 2; count of bases not matched to a gene: 6. The CDR3 sequence: CASSQLTGPPYEQYF. For the CDR3, the DNA is TGCGCCAGCAGCCAACTGACAGGGCCCCCCTACGAGCAGTACTTC.

The V and J genes are TRBV4-1 and TRBJ2-5; D is undetermined. V lost 1 base, J lost 5 bases, and 8 bases lay in between. Germline lookup yields CDR1 MGHRA and CDR2 YSYEKL. There are 13 residues in the CDR3. CDR3 protein: CASSQARPETQYF. As DNA, the CDR3 is TGCGCCAGCAGCCAAGCCCGCCCGGAGACCCAGTACTTC.

This chain connects TRBV7-2 to TRBJ2-5; 9 bases are a match to TRBD1. The CDR3 is 15 residues long. V was clipped by 5 bases and J by 10 bases; unmatched bases: 14. Germline values: CDR1 SGHTA, CDR2 FQGNSA. The CDR3 here is CASSPRGTGKVGQYF. The CDR3 DNA follows: TGTGCCAGCAGCCCAAGGGGGACAGGGAAGGTTGGCCAGTACTTC.

The V call is TRBV6-5, the J call TRBJ1-1; D possibly corresponds to TRBD1 (5 bases). The germline CDR1 and CDR2 sequences are MNHEY and SVGAGI. The CDR3 extends over 14 amino acids. The V and J ends lost 4 bases and 4 bases respectively, with 13 bases between them. The CDR3 sequence is CASSSTYQGTEAFF. The CDR3 DNA reads as TGTGCCAGCAGTTCAACCTACCAGGGCACTGAAGCTTTCTTT.

The rearrangement links TRBV5-1 to TRBJ2-4; D not certain. Trimming removed 4 bases at V and 2 bases at J, with 13 bases between. The V gene's germline CDR1 is SGHRS and CDR2 YFSETQ. This CDR3 spans 15 amino acids. The CDR3 loop is CASSRLDGPKNIQYF. CDR3 nucleotides: TGCGCCAGCAGCCGCTTGGACGGACCCAAAAACATTCAGTACTTC.

V and J are TRBV27 and TRBJ2-2; D ambiguous. V was cut by 5 bases and J by 0 bases, with 13 bases left in between. In germline, CDR1 is MNHEY, CDR2 SMNVEV (reference sequence). CDR3 length equals 16 residues. This CDR3 is CASSPYTGANTGELFF. CDR3 nucleotides: TGTGCCAGCAGTCCCTACACTGGCGCGAACACCGGGGAGCTGTTTTTT.

The chain uses TRBV7-2 and TRBJ2-3; 9 bases line up with TRBD1. V was pared by 1 base and J by 0 bases, with 2 bases of the junction left unmatched. CDR3 length equals 16 residues. Germline V gives CDR1 SGHTA, CDR2 FQGNSA. DNA for the CDR3: TGTGCCAGCAGCTTAGATGGGACAGGGAGCACAGATACGCAGTATTTT. It specifies CASSLDGTGSTDTQYF.